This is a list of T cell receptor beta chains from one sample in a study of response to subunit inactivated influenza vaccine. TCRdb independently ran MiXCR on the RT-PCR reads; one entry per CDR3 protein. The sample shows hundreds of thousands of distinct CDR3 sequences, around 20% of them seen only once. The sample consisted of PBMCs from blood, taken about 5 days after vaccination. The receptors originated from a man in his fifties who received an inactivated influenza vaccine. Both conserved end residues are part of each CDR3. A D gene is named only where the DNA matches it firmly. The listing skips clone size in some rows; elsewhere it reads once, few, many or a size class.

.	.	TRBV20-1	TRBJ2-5	TGCAGTGCTAGAGATCTAATACACCACCAAGAGACCCAGTACTTC	CSARDLIHHQETQYF
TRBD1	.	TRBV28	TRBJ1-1	TGTGCCAGCAGCTTAAATGGACAGGGAAGGCCTGAAGCTTTCTTT	CASSLNGQGRPEAFF
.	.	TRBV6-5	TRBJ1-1	TGTGCCAGCAGTTACTCGACCGGATTCGTTGAAGCTTTCTTT	CASSYSTGFVEAFF
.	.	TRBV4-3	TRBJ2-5	TGCGCCAGCAGCCAAGGATGGCCCGGGAGCGAGACCCAGTACTTC	CASSQGWPGSETQYF
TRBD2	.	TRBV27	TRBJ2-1	TGTGCCAGCAAGAAATATAGCGGGGGGGCAAATGAGCAGTTCTTC	CASKKYSGGANEQFF
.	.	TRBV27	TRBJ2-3	TGTGCCAGCAGTTCTAGCTGGGATACGCAGTATTTT	CASSSSWDTQYF
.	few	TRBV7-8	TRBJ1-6	TGTGCCAGCAGCCCAGGGCGGGGGGGGGATTCACCCCTCCACTTT	CASSPGRGGDSPLHF
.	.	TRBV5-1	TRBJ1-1	TGCGCCAGCAGCTTGGGGGGGCGCGGCCTGGTTGCTGAAGCTTTCTTT	CASSLGGRGLVAEAFF
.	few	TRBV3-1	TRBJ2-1	TGTGCCAGCACTCTGGGCCCTGAGCAGTTCTTC	CASTLGPEQFF
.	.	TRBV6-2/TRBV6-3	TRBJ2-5	TGTGCCTGCAGGAGGGACATCCAAGAGACCCAGTACTTC	CACRRDIQETQYF
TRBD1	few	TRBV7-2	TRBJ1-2	TGTGCCAGCACCAGTAGACGGAACGACAGGGGTGGCGGCTACACCTTC	CASTSRRNDRGGGYTF
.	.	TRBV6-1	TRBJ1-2	TGTGCCAGCACCCCCAGGGGAGACAGACACTATGGCTACACCTTC	CASTPRGDRHYGYTF
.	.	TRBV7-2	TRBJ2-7	TGTGCCAGCAGCTTAAGGTCCGAGCAGTACTTC	CASSLRSEQYF
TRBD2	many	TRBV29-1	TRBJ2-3	TGCAGCGTTGAAGACCGCGGGGGGGGTACAGATACGCAGTATTTT	CSVEDRGGGTDTQYF
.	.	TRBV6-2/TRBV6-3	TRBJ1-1	TGTGCCAGCAGTTACCTGACAGCCACTGAAGCTTTCTTT	CASSYLTATEAFF
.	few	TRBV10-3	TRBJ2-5	TGTGCCATCAGATCCCAAGAGACCCAGTACTTC	CAIRSQETQYF
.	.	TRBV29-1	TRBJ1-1	TGCAGCGTTGATATCCACGGGGTAGATACTGAAGCTTTCTTT	CSVDIHGVDTEAFF
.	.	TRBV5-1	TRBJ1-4	TGCGCCAGCAGCGCTAACATCCCCACTAATGAAAAACTGTTTTTT	CASSANIPTNEKLFF
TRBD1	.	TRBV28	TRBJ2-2	TGTGCCAGCAGTTTATCAGGGGGCTCGAACACCGGGGAGCTGTTTTTT	CASSLSGGSNTGELFF
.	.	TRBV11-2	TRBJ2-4	TGTGCCAGCAGCTTCGGTACTACTAAAAACATTCAGTACTTC	CASSFGTTKNIQYF
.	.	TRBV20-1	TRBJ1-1	TGCAGTGCTAACTCCAGGAGCATGAACACTGAAGCTTTCTTT	CSANSRSMNTEAFF
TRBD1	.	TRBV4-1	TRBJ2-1	TGCGCCAGCAGCCGTAGACAGGGTGTAGGGGACAATGAGCAGTTCTTC	CASSRRQGVGDNEQFF
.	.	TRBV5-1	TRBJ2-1	TGCGCCAGCAGCCCACGGCAGGGGATTAATGAGCAGTTCTTC	CASSPRQGINEQFF
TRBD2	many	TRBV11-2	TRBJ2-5	TGTGCCAGCAGCTTTAGCGGGGTCCAAGAGACCCAGTACTTC	CASSFSGVQETQYF
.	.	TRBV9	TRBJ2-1	TGTGCCAGCAGCGCCTGGACTGGAGAGAATGAGCAGTTCTTC	CASSAWTGENEQFF
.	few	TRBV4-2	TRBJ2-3	TGTGCCAGCAGCCAAGAGGACCTCTCAAGGAATACGCAGTATTTT	CASSQEDLSRNTQYF
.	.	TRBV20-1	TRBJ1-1	TGCAGTGCTAGAGACCTCCCTGAGGGGGTGAACACTGAAGCTTTCTTT	CSARDLPEGVNTEAFF
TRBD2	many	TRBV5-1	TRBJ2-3	TGTGCCAGCAGTTTAGCGGGGCCTAGCACAGATACGCAGTATTTT	CASSLAGPSTDTQYF
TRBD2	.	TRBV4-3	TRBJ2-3	TGCGCCAGCAGCCCCACCCCCTTGAGTAGCGGGAGCCTGTTAGATACGCAGTATTTT	CASSPTPLSSGSLLDTQYF
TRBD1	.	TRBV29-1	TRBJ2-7	TGCAGCGTCGCGACAGGGGTCGGGTCCTACGAGCAGTACTTC	CSVATGVGSYEQYF
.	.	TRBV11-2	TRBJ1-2	TGTGCCAGCAGCTTGACTCCGGGACAACGCTATGGCTACACCTTC	CASSLTPGQRYGYTF
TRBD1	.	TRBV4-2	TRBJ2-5	TGTGCCAGCAGCCTAGCGACCAACAGGGGAAAAGAGACCCAGTACTTC	CASSLATNRGKETQYF
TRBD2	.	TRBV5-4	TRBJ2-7	TGTGCCAGCAGCTTCCCAGCGGGGGGAAACGAGCAGTACTTC	CASSFPAGGNEQYF